The 17 T cell receptor beta chains given below trace back to one sample, sequenced in a study of regulatory T cells in long-lasting Graves disease. The sample's time point: newly diagnosed GD, antithyroid drugs for less than 3 months. The TCR library was made from RNA that had been extracted from PBMCs in TRIzol. Through Arm-PCR of CDR3 regions and iRepertoire HTBI primers, TCR beta libraries were built. Via MiXCR, TCRdb re-called the multiplex PCR reads, giving one row per CDR3 protein. The table includes 300,000 to 400,000 distinct CDR3 sequences, around a sixth detected once. Sample: peripheral blood mononuclear cells (PBMCs), taken at new diagnosis, from a patient treated with antithyroid drugs. These TCRs come from a female donor with Graves disease.

As concerns this clonotype: A single base is all that separates this from a far larger clone, so a read error is likely. J is TRBJ2-3 and V is TRBV7-2, with 13 bases that match TRBD2. The CDR3 contains 18 residues. In germline, CDR1 is SGHTA, CDR2 FQGNSA. CDR3 in amino acids: CACSLHTSGRAVADTQYF. In DNA, the CDR3 is TGTGCCTGCAGCCTGCACACTAGCGGGAGGGCTGTGGCGGATACGCAGTATTTT.

The rearrangement joins TRBV20-1 to TRBJ2-4, with D possibly matching TRBD2 (5 bases). Germline V gene lookup returns CDR1 DFQATT and CDR2 SNEGSKA (reference sequence). Deletions cut 5 bases from V and 1 base from J, with 12 bases between. There are 14 residues in the CDR3. CDR3 DNA sequence: TGCAGTGCTCCCGGTCGAGGGGCCAAAAACATTCAGTACTTC. Amino acid sequence: CSAPGRGAKNIQYF.

This clonotype was counted ten times or more. The chain has TRBV7-3 and TRBJ1-1, with D perhaps TRBD1 (5 bases). This CDR3 comprises 13 residues. V lost 4 bases and J 5 bases, leaving 11 bases between the germline ends. The germline V gene has CDR1 SGHTA and CDR2 FQGTGA. The DNA of the CDR3 is TGTGCCAGCAGCTCTACGGAGGGGACTGAAGCTTTCTTT. Translation gives CASSSTEGTEAFF.

A few counts support this clonotype. CDR3 sequence (DNA): TGTGCCACCAACGAGGGCAGGGATTACAATGAGCAGTTCTTC. Translating it yields CATNEGRDYNEQFF. The rearrangement joins TRBV24-1 to TRBJ2-1, with D perhaps given as TRBD1 or TRBD2 (5 bases each). The germline V gene has CDR1 KGHDR and CDR2 SFDVKD. V dropped 8 bases and J dropped 4 bases, with 14 bases sitting between them. The CDR3 covers 14 residues.

In its sample, this clonotype was seen many times. The chain employs TRBV20-1 and TRBJ1-2; D uncertain. The germline V and J ends were trimmed by 1 base and 1 base, with 10 bases remaining between them. CDR1 and CDR2 from the germline V gene are DFQATT and SNEGSKA (reference sequence). CDR3 length: 14 residues. The CDR3 DNA reads as TGCAGTGCTAGAGGGGGATCGGGTAACTATGGCTACACCTTC. Encoded protein: CSARGGSGNYGYTF.

This clonotype was detected a few times. This sequence joins TRBV4-1 and TRBJ2-3, with D unclear. Germline V gene data show CDR1 as MGHRA and CDR2 as YSYEKL. Trimming shortened V by 2 bases and J by 6 bases, and 9 bases separated the two germline ends. The CDR3 contains 13 residues. The chain's CDR3 is CASSQQPGDTQYF. The CDR3 coding sequence is TGCGCCAGCAGCCAACAGCCCGGGGATACGCAGTATTTT.

This clonotype was found many times. This rearrangement joins TRBV5-1 to TRBJ1-2; 8 bases map to TRBD1. CDR3 length: 13 residues. Germline loops: CDR1 SGHRS, CDR2 YFSETQ. Trimming took 3 bases from V and 6 from J; bases not matched to a gene: 4. The CDR3 sequence: CASSSDRDNGYTF. The CDR3 DNA sequence: TGCGCCAGCAGCTCGGACAGGGACAATGGCTACACCTTC.

J is TRBJ1-2 and V is TRBV28, with D uncertain. CDR1 and CDR2 from the germline V gene are MDHEN and SYDVKM. The CDR3 runs 14 residues. V was shortened by 7 bases and J by 5 bases, with 17 bases between the two germline ends. As DNA, the CDR3 is TGTGCCAGCACTGACGGACGCCTCTCATATGGCTACACCTTC. Amino acids: CASTDGRLSYGYTF.

This clonotype was picked up many times. This rearrangement joins TRBV7-2 to TRBJ2-3; 8 bases fit TRBD2. Losses at the gene ends were 5 bases for V and 4 bases for J; bases not matched to a gene: 11. The CDR3 extends over 16 amino acids. The germline V gene encodes CDR1 SGHTA and CDR2 FQGNSA. CDR3 DNA sequence: TGTGCCAGCAGCACCCGCCGTCTAGCGGGTTCAGATACGCAGTATTTT. Translated: CASSTRRLAGSDTQYF.

In the case of this clonotype: A read error may be the cause here, since a much bigger clone is one base away. This sequence joins TRBV29-1 and TRBJ1-1; the D is unclear. Germline lookup yields CDR1 SQVTM and CDR2 ANQGSEA. The CDR3 covers 10 residues. This chain's CDR3 is CGGWMNEAFF. The CDR3 region has the DNA TGCGGCGGGTGGATGAATGAAGCTTTCTTT.

This rearrangement joins TRBV6-1 to TRBJ1-2, with TRBD1 identical over 9 bases. Per the germline V gene, CDR1 is MNHNS and CDR2 is SASEGT. V shed 9 bases, J shed 1 base, and the junction held 9 bases outside the gene matches. The CDR3 loop spans 15 amino acids. CDR3 residues: CARTSGTGNNYGYTF. The CDR3 DNA follows: TGTGCCAGGACTTCCGGGACAGGGAATAACTATGGCTACACCTTC.

In this sample, this clonotype turned up many times. This chain joins TRBV2 and TRBJ1-1; no clear D. Deletions cut 7 bases from V and 3 bases from J, with 9 bases between. CDR1 and CDR2 (germline): SNHLY, FYNNEI. The CDR3 extends over 12 amino acids. The CDR3 protein is CASKGGHTEAFF. The DNA for the CDR3 is TGTGCCAGCAAGGGCGGCCACACTGAAGCTTTCTTT.

This clonotype was found many times. Here the CDR3 DNA reads TGTGCCAGCCGGACAGATAAGCCGGAGACCCAGTACTTC. Its protein product is CASRTDKPETQYF. The gene calls are TRBV12-3 or TRBV12-4 and TRBJ2-5, with D maybe TRBD1 (6 bases). Trimming stripped 8 bases from V and 5 bases from J, with 15 bases between. CDR3 size: 13 residues.

The table lists this clonotype with a count of one. This sequence joins TRBV7-2 and TRBJ2-3; tentatively, D is TRBD2 (6 bases). Germline CDR1 reads SGHTA; CDR2 reads FQGNSA. The CDR3 loop spans 15 amino acids. The V gene lost 3 bases and the J gene lost 1 base, with 11 bases spanning the gap. CDR3 sequence: CASSFLGGGTDTQYF. The CDR3 region has the DNA TGTGCCAGCAGCTTTCTAGGAGGGGGCACAGATACGCAGTATTTT. The whole variable domain, remainder taken from reference TRBV7-2 and TRBJ2-3, is GAGVSQSPSNKVTEKGKDVELRCDPISGHTALYWYRQSLGQGLEFLIYFQGNSAPDKSGLPSDRFSAERTGGSVSTLTIQRTQQEDSAVYLCASSFLGGGTDTQYFGPGTRLTVL.

This clonotype was counted ten times or more. The V gene is TRBV4-1, the J gene TRBJ1-1; D gene unclear. The CDR3 sequence is 14 residues long. V lost 4 bases and J 3 bases, leaving 12 bases between the germline ends. In germline, CDR1 is MGHRA, CDR2 YSYEKL. CDR3 protein: CASSRPDGYTEAFF. The CDR3, as DNA: TGCGCCAGCAGCCGCCCCGACGGATACACTGAAGCTTTCTTT.

In this sample, this clonotype turned up many times. This chain connects TRBV10-3 to TRBJ1-1, with 12 bases fitting TRBD1. J was trimmed by 1 base and V by 4 bases; bases with no gene match: 7. The germline CDR1 and CDR2 sequences are ENHRY and SYGVKD. The CDR3 is 17 residues long. The CDR3 protein is CAISVLPGQGANTEAFF. In nucleotides, the CDR3 is TGTGCCATCAGTGTCCTCCCGGGACAGGGGGCGAACACTGAAGCTTTCTTT.

Only a few counts were recorded for this clonotype. The genes are TRBV4-1 and TRBJ1-2, with a tentative D call TRBD1 (6 bases). The CDR3 extends over 18 amino acids. CDR1 is MGHRA and CDR2 is YSYEKL in the germline V gene. With 0 bases removed from V and 5 bases from J, the gap between germline ends came to 22 bases. In DNA, the CDR3 is TGCGCCAGCAGCCAAGAGGTAGCGGGGGGCTGGGGACCGTATGGCTACACCTTC. It encodes CASSQEVAGGWGPYGYTF.